A selection of T cell receptor beta chains follows, all from one sample in a study of CD8 T cells in Susac syndrome. TCRdb processed the immunoSEQ multiplex PCR reads anew with MiXCR; each CDR3 protein has one entry. The sample carries roughly 300,000 distinct CDR3 sequences, around 84% recorded once. The specimen sequenced was CD8+ T cells from PBMCs. These receptors were obtained from a human donor with multiple sclerosis. Each CDR3 is given with its conserved first and last residue. D genes are given only for firm matches. Expanded clones are given a class, and other clones once, few, many or no size at all.

V gene	D gene	J gene	clone size	CDR3 protein	CDR3 DNA
TRBV16	.	TRBJ2-1	.	CASLPATTFEQFF	TGTGCCAGCCTCCCTGCGACAACCTTTGAGCAGTTCTTC
TRBV19	.	TRBJ1-5	few	CASSISQNSNQPQHF	TGTGCCAGTAGTATTTCGCAGAATAGCAATCAGCCCCAGCATTTT
TRBV28	.	TRBJ2-7	.	CASSPFLSSYEQYF	TGTGCCAGCAGCCCGTTCCTATCTTCCTACGAGCAGTACTTC
TRBV11-2	.	TRBJ2-7	.	CASSLKSRTYEQYF	TGTGCCAGCAGCTTAAAGTCGCGAACCTACGAGCAGTACTTC
TRBV4-1	.	TRBJ1-2	.	CASSQGAASGYGYTF	TGCGCCAGCAGCCAAGGGGCCGCCTCTGGGTATGGCTACACCTTC
TRBV5-4	TRBD1	TRBJ2-1	.	CASSLGPGQGFSRGDNEQFF	TGTGCCAGCAGCTTGGGCCCGGGACAGGGGTTCAGTCGGGGTGACAATGAGCAGTTCTTC
TRBV7-9	.	TRBJ2-7	.	CASSPRDSATYEQYF	TGTGCCAGCAGCCCCCGGGACTCTGCTACTTACGAGCAGTACTTC
TRBV27	.	TRBJ2-2	.	CASSLGVGTNTGELFF	TGTGCCAGCAGTTTGGGGGTCGGCACGAACACCGGGGAGCTGTTTTTT
TRBV3-1	.	TRBJ2-3	.	CASSQDPGEADTQYF	TGTGCCAGCAGCCAAGACCCGGGAGAGGCAGATACGCAGTATTTT
TRBV5-1	.	TRBJ2-3	.	CASSAKPGVPDTQYF	TGCGCCAGCAGCGCCAAGCCGGGGGTACCAGATACGCAGTATTTT
TRBV29-1	.	TRBJ1-1	once	CSVEDRQFKATEAFF	TGCAGCGTTGAAGATCGACAATTCAAAGCCACTGAAGCTTTCTTT
TRBV27	.	TRBJ2-1	.	CASSPLRYYNEQFF	TGTGCCAGCAGTCCCCTCCGATATTACAATGAGCAGTTCTTC
TRBV6-6	TRBD2	TRBJ2-1	.	CASSYSGTSGYNEQFF	TGTGCCAGCAGTTACTCGGGGACTAGCGGTTACAATGAGCAGTTCTTC
TRBV29-1	.	TRBJ1-1	.	CSVSGLPNTEAFF	TGCAGCGTATCGGGACTCCCGAACACTGAAGCTTTCTTT
TRBV7-3	.	TRBJ1-1	.	CASSLMAGLDTEAFF	TGTGCCAGCAGCTTAATGGCGGGGCTAGATACTGAAGCTTTCTTT
TRBV27	TRBD1	TRBJ1-1	.	CASRLRVTGGHTEAFF	TGTGCCAGCAGACTCCGGGTGACAGGGGGTCACACTGAAGCTTTCTTT
TRBV18	TRBD2	TRBJ2-1	.	CASSPEGGRDEQFF	TGTGCCAGCTCACCCGAGGGAGGGAGGGATGAGCAGTTCTTC
TRBV28	.	TRBJ2-1	.	CASSPHNNEQFF	TGTGCCAGCAGTCCCCATAACAATGAGCAGTTCTTC
TRBV5-1	TRBD2	TRBJ2-1	.	CASSEGLAGSSYNEQFF	TGCGCCAGCAGCGAAGGGCTAGCGGGCAGCTCCTACAATGAGCAGTTCTTC
TRBV2	.	TRBJ1-2	once	CASSDHAAISYGYTF	TGTGCCAGCAGTGATCATGCGGCTATCTCCTATGGCTACACCTTC
TRBV27	.	TRBJ1-1	once	CASSLRMGNTEAFF	TGTGCCAGCAGTCTCCGAATGGGGAACACTGAAGCTTTCTTT
TRBV5-1	.	TRBJ2-1	.	CASRWRNEQFF	TGCGCCAGCAGGTGGCGCAATGAGCAGTTCTTC
TRBV6-2/TRBV6-3	.	TRBJ2-2	.	CASSYSQWNRDTGELFF	TGTGCCAGCAGTTACTCGCAGTGGAACCGAGACACCGGGGAGCTGTTTTTT
TRBV2	.	TRBJ2-6	.	CASSEAPFPSGANVLTF	TGTGCCAGCAGTGAAGCCCCCTTCCCGAGCGGGGCCAACGTCCTGACTTTC
TRBV27	.	TRBJ1-5	.	CATQNRGAQHF	TGTGCCACCCAAAACCGCGGAGCCCAGCATTTT
TRBV30	.	TRBJ2-1	.	CAWGPFYGNNEQFF	TGTGCCTGGGGGCCCTTCTATGGAAACAATGAGCAGTTCTTC
TRBV28	.	TRBJ1-1	.	CASSFGTLSGEHAFF	TGTGCCAGCAGTTTTGGGACTCTCTCGGGGGAGCATGCTTTCTTT
TRBV21-1	.	TRBJ1-5	.	CASSPQDRDEGNQPQHF	TGTGCCAGCAGCCCCCAGGACAGGGATGAGGGCAATCAGCCCCAGCATTTT
TRBV4-1	.	TRBJ2-7	once	CASSQGYGGQLYEQYF	TGCGCCAGCAGCCAAGGATATGGGGGGCAACTCTACGAGCAGTACTTC
TRBV27	.	TRBJ2-2	.	CASSLAGWNTGELFF	TGTGCCAGCAGTTTGGCGGGATGGAACACCGGGGAGCTGTTTTTT
TRBV25-1	.	TRBJ1-3	.	CASSELGRGNTIYF	TGTGCCAGCAGTGAATTGGGCAGAGGAAACACCATATATTTT
TRBV19	.	TRBJ2-7	once	CASSMGGETYEQYF	TGTGCCAGTAGTATGGGTGGCGAAACCTACGAGCAGTACTTC
TRBV27	TRBD2	TRBJ2-1	.	CASSLPYQSGMSYNEQFF	TGTGCCAGCAGTTTGCCATACCAAAGCGGGATGTCCTACAATGAGCAGTTCTTC
TRBV7-9	TRBD2	TRBJ2-7	.	CASSLEVAGAYEQYF	TGTGCCAGCAGCTTAGAGGTTGCGGGAGCTTACGAGCAGTACTTC
TRBV5-1	TRBD1	TRBJ1-3	once	CASSPGQGGDTIYF	TGCGCCAGCAGCCCGGGACAGGGTGGGGACACCATATATTTT
TRBV29-1	.	TRBJ2-2	once	CSVDSGPGELFF	TGCAGCGTTGATTCGGGCCCCGGGGAGCTGTTTTTT
TRBV7-9	TRBD1	TRBJ1-4	.	CASSLTGTDEKLFF	TGTGCCAGCAGCTTAACGGGGACAGATGAAAAACTGTTTTTT
TRBV7-9	.	TRBJ1-2	.	CASSPSGARELNYGYTF	TGTGCCAGCAGCCCTAGCGGGGCCAGGGAGCTTAACTATGGCTACACCTTC
TRBV27	.	TRBJ2-7	.	CASSRPGHIYEQYF	TGTGCCAGCAGCAGACCCGGACATATCTACGAGCAGTACTTC
TRBV9	.	TRBJ2-7	few	CASSVGGAVSGSYEQYF	TGTGCCAGCAGCGTAGGGGGAGCCGTAAGCGGGTCCTACGAGCAGTACTTC
TRBV6-1	.	TRBJ2-7	few	CASSEVPEEQYF	TGTGCCAGCAGTGAGGTACCAGAAGAGCAGTACTTC
TRBV28	.	TRBJ2-7	.	CASSPGYRAEQYF	TGTGCCAGCAGCCCCGGATACAGGGCCGAGCAGTACTTC
TRBV27	.	TRBJ2-1	.	CASSSYRGRRSGDEQFF	TGTGCCAGCAGTAGTTATCGGGGTCGACGGTCTGGGGATGAGCAGTTCTTC
TRBV28	.	TRBJ2-7	.	CASTLVGGPYEQYF	TGTGCCAGCACCCTAGTAGGGGGGCCATACGAGCAGTACTTC
TRBV7-9	.	TRBJ1-1	.	CTSSLVASGAHIEKSEAFF	TGTACCAGCAGCTTAGTGGCATCGGGGGCCCATATCGAAAAGAGCGAAGCTTTCTTT
TRBV28	TRBD2	TRBJ2-1	once	CASSPLAGEGYLNEQFF	TGTGCCAGCAGCCCCCTAGCGGGAGAGGGTTATCTCAATGAGCAGTTCTTC
TRBV12-3/TRBV12-4	.	TRBJ2-1	few	CASSSGASYNEQFF	TGTGCCAGCAGTTCCGGGGCCTCCTACAATGAGCAGTTCTTC
TRBV10-3	.	TRBJ1-2	.	CAISSGEPVYTF	TGTGCCATCAGCTCGGGGGAGCCGGTCTACACCTTC
TRBV6-5	.	TRBJ1-5	once	CASSRQAGSNQPQHF	TGTGCCAGCAGCCGACAGGCTGGTAGCAATCAGCCCCAGCATTTT
TRBV11-2	.	TRBJ1-6	.	CASSLGRGVSPLHF	TGTGCCAGCAGCCTCGGCAGGGGAGTTTCACCCCTCCACTTT
TRBV7-9	.	TRBJ1-2	.	CASSSGQRAYGYTF	TGTGCCAGCAGCTCAGGACAGCGAGCCTATGGCTACACCTTC
TRBV7-9	.	TRBJ1-2	.	CASSLTGGLSYGYTF	TGTGCCAGCAGCTTAACCGGTGGGTTGTCCTATGGCTACACCTTC
TRBV7-9	.	TRBJ2-1	.	CASSLQRNEQFF	TGTGCCAGCAGCTTACAGCGCAATGAGCAGTTCTTC